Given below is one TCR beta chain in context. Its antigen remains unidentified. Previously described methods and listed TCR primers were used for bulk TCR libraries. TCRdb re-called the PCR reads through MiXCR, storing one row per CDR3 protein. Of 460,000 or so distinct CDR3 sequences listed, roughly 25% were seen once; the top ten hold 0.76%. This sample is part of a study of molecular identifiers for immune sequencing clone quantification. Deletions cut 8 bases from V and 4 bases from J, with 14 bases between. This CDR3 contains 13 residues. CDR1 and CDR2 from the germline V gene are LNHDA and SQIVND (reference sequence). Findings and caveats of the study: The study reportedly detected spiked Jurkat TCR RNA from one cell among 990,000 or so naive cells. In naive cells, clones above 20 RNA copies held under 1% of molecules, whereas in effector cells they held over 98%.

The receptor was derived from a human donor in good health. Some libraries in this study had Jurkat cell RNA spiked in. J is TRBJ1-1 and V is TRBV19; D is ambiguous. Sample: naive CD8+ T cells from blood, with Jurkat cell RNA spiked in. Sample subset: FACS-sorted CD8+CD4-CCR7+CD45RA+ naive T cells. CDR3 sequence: CASCFLGSTEAFF. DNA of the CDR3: TGTGCCAGTTGCTTCTTGGGATCCACTGAAGCTTTCTTT.